This T cell receptor beta chain emerged from a study of blood T cell repertoires in COVID-19. Study-wide context: The United States, Italy and Spain were the sources of the acute and convalescent COVID-19 samples. Sources were T cells, B-cell-depleted T cells, or PBMCs; the material itself was cDNA or gDNA.

The data were produced by immunoSEQ multiplex PCR, yet TCRdb's version contains in-frame clones alone and is incomplete. The data show a few hundred thousand clones, about 92% seen once. The CDR3 totals 16 residues. Unmatched junction bases numbered 10, after V lost 4 bases and J lost 8 bases. Germline loops: CDR1 MGHRA, CDR2 YSYEKL. Followed over time, Seattle patients had been enrolled while infection was active. Sequenced input: peripheral blood. The rearrangement links TRBV4-1 to TRBJ1-6; the match to TRBD1 covers 8 bases. This clonotype originated in a woman in her sixties or seventies with COVID-19, enrolled during active disease. CDR3 protein: CASSRKDREWHSPLHF. In DNA form, the CDR3 reads TGCGCCAGCAGCCGAAAGGACAGGGAATGGCATTCACCCCTCCACTTT.